The text below deals with one T cell receptor (beta chain). This table comes from immunoSEQ multiplex PCR, and its TCRdb copy is limited to in-frame clones, with some not included. The table includes about 14,000 clones, over 75% detected once. The CDR3 extends over 14 amino acids. Per the germline V gene, CDR1 is SEHNR and CDR2 is FQNEAQ (reference sequence). J gave up 4 bases and V 5 bases, and 6 bases lay outside the gene matches. These data are taken from a study of somatic mutations in cytotoxic T cells in rheumatoid arthritis. The source is an adult with rheumatoid arthritis. The chain carries TRBV7-9 and TRBJ1-2; TRBD1 aligns across 8 bases. What was sequenced was CD8+ T cells sorted from blood. CDR3 DNA: TGTGCCAGCAGCCCCGGACAGGGAACCTATGGCTACACCTTC. It yields the protein CASSPGQGTYGYTF. The full variable domain, with the rest looked up from reference TRBV7-9 and TRBJ1-2, is DTGVSQNPRHKITKRGQNVTFRCDPISEHNRLYWYRQTLGQGPEFLTYFQNEAQLEKSRLLSDRFSAERPKGSFSTLEIQRTEQGDSAMYLCASSPGQGTYGYTFGSGTRLTVV.